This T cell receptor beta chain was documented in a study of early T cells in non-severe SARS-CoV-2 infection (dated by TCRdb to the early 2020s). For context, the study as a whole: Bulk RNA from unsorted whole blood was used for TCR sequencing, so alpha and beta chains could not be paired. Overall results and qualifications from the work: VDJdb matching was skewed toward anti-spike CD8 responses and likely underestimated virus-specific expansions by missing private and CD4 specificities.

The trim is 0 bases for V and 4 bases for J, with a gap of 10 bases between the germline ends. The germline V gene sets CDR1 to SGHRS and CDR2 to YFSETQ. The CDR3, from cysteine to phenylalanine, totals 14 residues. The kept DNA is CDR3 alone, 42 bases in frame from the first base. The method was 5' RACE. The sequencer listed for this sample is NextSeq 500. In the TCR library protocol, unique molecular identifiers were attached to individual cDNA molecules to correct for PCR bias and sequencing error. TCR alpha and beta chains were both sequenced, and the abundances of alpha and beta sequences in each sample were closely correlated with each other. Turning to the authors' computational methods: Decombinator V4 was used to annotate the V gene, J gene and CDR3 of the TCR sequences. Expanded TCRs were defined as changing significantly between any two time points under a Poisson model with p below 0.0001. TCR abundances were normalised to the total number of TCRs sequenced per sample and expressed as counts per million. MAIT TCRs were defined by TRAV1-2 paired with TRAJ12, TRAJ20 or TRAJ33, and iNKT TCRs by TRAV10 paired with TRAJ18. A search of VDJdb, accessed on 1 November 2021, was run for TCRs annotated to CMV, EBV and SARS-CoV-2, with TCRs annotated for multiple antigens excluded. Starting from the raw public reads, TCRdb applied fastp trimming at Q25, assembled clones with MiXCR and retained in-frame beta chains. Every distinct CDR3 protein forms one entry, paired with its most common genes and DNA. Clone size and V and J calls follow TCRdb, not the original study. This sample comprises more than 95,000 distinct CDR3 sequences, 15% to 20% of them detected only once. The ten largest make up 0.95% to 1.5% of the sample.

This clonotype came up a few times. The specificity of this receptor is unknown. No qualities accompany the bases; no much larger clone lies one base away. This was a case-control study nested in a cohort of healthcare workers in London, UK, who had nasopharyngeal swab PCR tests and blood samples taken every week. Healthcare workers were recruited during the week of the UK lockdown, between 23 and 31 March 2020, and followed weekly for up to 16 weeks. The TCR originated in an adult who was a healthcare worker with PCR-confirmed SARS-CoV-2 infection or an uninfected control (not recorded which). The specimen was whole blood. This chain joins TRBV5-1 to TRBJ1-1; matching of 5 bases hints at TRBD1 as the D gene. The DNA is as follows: TGCGCCAGCAGCTTGGCCTGGGGGTTCACTGAAGCTTTCTTT. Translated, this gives CASSLAWGFTEAFF.